This is a list of T cell receptor beta chains from one sample in a study of neurological immune-mediated disorders. TCRdb ran MiXCR on the 5' RACE reads and lists one entry per CDR3 protein. The table records approximately 60,000 distinct CDR3 sequences, around 3.6% of them present only once. The sequenced material came from PBMCs. The receptors were gathered from a woman under 40 with multiple sclerosis. Each CDR3 is given with its conserved first and last residue. The D gene is left open where the match is weak. Expanded clones are given a class, and other clones once, few, many or no size at all.

d_gene	abundance	v_gene	j_gene	CDR3aa	CDR3nt
TRBD1	many	TRBV11-2	TRBJ2-7	CASSSKYRGLYYEQYF	TGTGCCAGCAGCTCAAAATACAGGGGGCTGTACTACGAGCAGTACTTC
NA	many	TRBV5-5	TRBJ2-1	CASSLHTGSYNEQFF	TGTGCCAGCAGCTTGCACACCGGTTCCTACAATGAGCAGTTCTTC
NA	many	TRBV29-1	TRBJ2-7	CSVVGQGGEEQYF	TGCAGCGTTGTAGGTCAGGGTGGGGAAGAGCAGTACTTC
NA	many	TRBV7-9	TRBJ2-7	CAASTEGYEQYF	TGTGCCGCCTCGACCGAGGGATACGAGCAGTACTTC
NA	many	TRBV5-1	TRBJ1-1	CASSPRSVNTEAFF	TGCGCCAGCAGCCCCCGGTCCGTGAACACTGAAGCTTTCTTT
TRBD1	few	TRBV12-3/TRBV12-4	TRBJ1-6	CASSRQGAGSPLNF	TGTGCCAGCAGTCGACAGGGGGCCGGTTCACCCCTCAACTTT
NA	few	TRBV6-2/TRBV6-3	TRBJ2-5	CASSYSKRETQYF	TGTGCCAGCAGTTACTCAAAAAGAGAGACCCAGTACTTC
NA	many	TRBV20-1	TRBJ2-4	CSASNGGLAKNIQYF	TGCAGTGCTAGTAACGGGGGTTTAGCCAAAAACATTCAGTACTTC
NA	many	TRBV21-1	TRBJ2-3	CASSRPRGFGQYF	TGTGCCAGCAGCAGGCCCAGAGGGTTCGGGCAGTATTTT
NA	NA	TRBV3-1	TRBJ2-4	CASTDGLAKNIQYF	TGTGCCAGCACCGACGGACTAGCCAAAAACATTCAGTACTTC
NA	NA	TRBV2	TRBJ2-1	CASGDRGTGEQFF	TGTGCCAGCGGCGACCGGGGGACGGGTGAGCAGTTCTTC
TRBD2	many	TRBV20-1	TRBJ2-1	CSASRGGYNEQFF	TGCAGTGCTAGTCGGGGGGGTTACAATGAGCAGTTCTTC
TRBD2	many	TRBV28	TRBJ2-1	CASSPRRVAGFNEQFF	TGTGCCAGCAGTCCCCGAAGGGTAGCGGGATTTAATGAGCAGTTCTTC
TRBD2	many	TRBV25-1	TRBJ2-1	CASSESTRGGRSYNEQFF	TGTGCCAGCAGTGAATCCACCCGGGGGGGGAGGTCCTACAATGAGCAGTTCTTC
TRBD2	many	TRBV6-2/TRBV6-3	TRBJ2-4	CASSKDGTSGSWGLAKNIQYF	TGTGCCAGCAGTAAGGATGGGACTAGCGGGAGTTGGGGGCTTGCCAAAAACATTCAGTACTTC
NA	NA	TRBV18	TRBJ1-2	CASSPPSPVEQNGYTF	TGTGCCAGCTCACCACCCTCCCCGGTGGAGCAGAATGGCTACACCTTC
NA	many	TRBV7-9	TRBJ2-7	CASSSAPRSSYEQYF	TGTGCCAGCAGCTCGGCCCCGCGGAGCTCCTACGAGCAGTACTTC
TRBD2	NA	TRBV3-1	TRBJ2-7	CASSVTTSGVTYEQYF	TGTGCCAGCAGCGTTACGACTAGCGGCGTAACCTACGAGCAGTACTTC
NA	many	TRBV4-1	TRBJ2-7	CASSLSPPMESSYEQYF	TGCGCCAGCAGCCTCTCGCCTCCGATGGAGAGCTCCTACGAGCAGTACTTC
TRBD2	many	TRBV5-1	TRBJ2-1	CASSLGGGGTYNEQFF	TGCGCCAGCAGCTTGGGAGGCGGGGGAACCTACAATGAGCAGTTCTTC
NA	many	TRBV7-2	TRBJ2-1	CASSLDVTGEQFF	TGTGCCAGCAGCTTAGATGTGACAGGAGAGCAGTTCTTC
NA	many	TRBV27	TRBJ2-2	CASRLRGLLQGSGELFF	TGTGCCAGCAGGCTTCGGGGCCTTCTACAGGGTAGCGGGGAGCTGTTTTTT
TRBD1	many	TRBV7-2	TRBJ1-2	CASSFGQGSYGYTF	TGTGCCAGCAGCTTCGGACAGGGTTCCTATGGCTACACCTTC
NA	many	TRBV28	TRBJ1-5	CASSPGNQPQHF	TGTGCCAGCAGTCCCGGTAATCAGCCCCAGCATTTT
NA	many	TRBV5-6	TRBJ2-7	CASSLGGGSGIYEQYF	TGTGCCAGCAGCTTGGGGGGAGGTAGCGGAATCTACGAGCAGTACTTC
NA	many	TRBV5-1	TRBJ1-6	CASSLWGVESPLHF	TGCGCCAGCAGCTTGTGGGGAGTAGAGTCACCCCTCCACTTT
NA	many	TRBV3-1	TRBJ2-7	CASSQGKSIEQYF	TGTGCCAGCAGCCAAGGTAAATCGATCGAGCAGTACTTC
NA	many	TRBV5-1	TRBJ2-1	CASSLAFTGNEQFF	TGCGCCAGCAGCTTGGCATTCACGGGAAATGAGCAGTTCTTC
NA	NA	TRBV7-9	TRBJ1-5	CASSQGQGDQPQNF	TGTGCCAGCAGCCAAGGCCAGGGTGATCAGCCCCAGAATTTT
NA	few	TRBV5-5	TRBJ2-7	CASSVDRFYEQYF	TGTGCCAGCAGCGTCGACAGATTCTACGAGCAGTACTTC
TRBD2	NA	TRBV5-1	TRBJ2-1	CASSFEGTSGYNEQFF	TGCGCCAGCAGCTTCGAGGGGACTAGCGGCTACAATGAGCAGTTCTTC
NA	many	TRBV5-1	TRBJ2-5	CASIRGDGETQYF	TGCGCCAGCATAAGGGGTGACGGCGAGACCCAGTACTTC
NA	many	TRBV20-1	TRBJ2-7	CSAARTARSYEQYF	TGCAGTGCCGCGAGGACTGCACGATCCTACGAGCAGTACTTC
TRBD1	few	TRBV7-6	TRBJ1-5	CASSLDPPGQGEPQNF	TGTGCCAGCAGCTTAGACCCCCCGGGACAGGGGGAGCCCCAGAATTTT
NA	many	TRBV4-2	TRBJ2-7	CASSQDRGGGYEQYF	TGTGCCAGCAGCCAAGATCGGGGAGGGGGCTACGAGCAGTACTTC
TRBD2	many	TRBV5-1	TRBJ2-1	CASGTSGSHNEQFF	TGCGCCAGTGGGACTAGCGGGAGCCACAATGAGCAGTTCTTC
NA	many	TRBV2	TRBJ2-7	CASSFQGSEQYF	TGTGCCAGCAGTTTCCAGGGATCCGAGCAGTACTTC
NA	many	TRBV24-1	TRBJ2-1	CATSDSNTNEQFF	TGTGCCACCAGTGATTCAAATACGAATGAGCAGTTCTTC
NA	many	TRBV11-2	TRBJ2-5	CASSERRLVQGTQYF	TGTGCCAGCAGCGAAAGGCGACTGGTCCAAGGGACCCAGTACTTC
NA	NA	TRBV7-8	TRBJ2-7	CASSLQSGSYEQYF	TGTGCCAGCAGCTTACAAAGCGGTTCCTACGAGCAGTACTTC
NA	many	TRBV4-1	TRBJ1-6	CASSQEGSIVGTGDSPLHF	TGCGCCAGCAGCCAAGAGGGCTCTATCGTAGGGACGGGGGATTCACCCCTCCACTTT
TRBD1	NA	TRBV5-8	TRBJ1-6	CASSLGGQGSSPLNF	TGTGCCAGCAGCTTGGGGGGACAGGGGAGTTCACCCCTCAACTTT
NA	many	TRBV12-3/TRBV12-4	TRBJ1-3	CASTPAVSGNTIYF	TGTGCCAGCACCCCAGCGGTCTCTGGAAACACCATATATTTT
NA	NA	TRBV5-1	TRBJ2-1	CASSLNRSGLSNNEQFF	TGCGCCAGCAGCCTGAACCGATCGGGACTTAGTAACAATGAGCAGTTCTTC
NA	few	TRBV20-1	TRBJ1-5	CSATVTGIQPQHF	TGCAGTGCTACCGTAACAGGGATTCAGCCCCAGCATTTT
TRBD2	many	TRBV7-6	TRBJ2-1	CASSSPGLAGLGPYNEQFF	TGTGCCAGCAGCTCCCCGGGACTAGCGGGATTAGGGCCCTACAATGAGCAGTTCTTC
NA	many	TRBV20-1	TRBJ1-2	CSAGMESYGYTF	TGCAGTGCTGGGATGGAATCCTATGGCTACACCTTC
NA	NA	TRBV6-5	TRBJ1-5	CASSPGRIRNQPQNF	TGTGCCAGCAGCCCCGGACGGATAAGGAATCAGCCCCAGAATTTT
NA	few	TRBV3-1	TRBJ1-6	CASSQDNSPLNF	TGTGCCAGCAGCCAAGATAATTCACCCCTCAACTTT
NA	many	TRBV20-1	TRBJ1-3	CSARAGAGDTIYF	TGCAGTGCTAGAGCAGGGGCTGGGGACACCATATATTTT
NA	few	TRBV28	TRBJ2-7	CASSLGATTSYEQYF	TGTGCCAGCAGTTTAGGGGCGACAACCTCCTACGAGCAGTACTTC
NA	many	TRBV5-1	TRBJ2-1	CASRPTGSSYNEQFF	TGCGCCAGCAGGCCTACAGGGAGCTCCTACAATGAGCAGTTCTTC
NA	many	TRBV5-1	TRBJ1-5	CASSFGAEGQPQNF	TGCGCCAGCAGCTTCGGAGCAGAAGGACAGCCCCAGAATTTT
NA	many	TRBV20-1	TRBJ2-1	CSLIPGMYNEQFF	TGCAGCTTAATACCCGGGATGTACAATGAGCAGTTCTTC